The 20 T cell receptor beta chains below were found in one sample sequenced in a study of cytomegalovirus exposure and HLA in healthy donors (dated by TCRdb to 2016 to 2017). The receptor library was made with the immunoSEQ multiplex PCR assay. The multiplex PCR relied on a mix of 60 forward primers for TCR Vbeta segments and 13 reverse primers for TCR Jbeta segments. The source is immuneACCESS, and TCRdb retained only in-frame sequences with V and J called. Part of the clones is not carried over; for the studies checked, unresolved V genes explain less than half of this, and the remainder is unexplained. The sample records approximately 100,000 clones, approximately 85% of which are singletons. About 3.9% of the sample goes to the ten largest clones. The specimen was PBMCs. These receptors came from a young man in good health and CMV-seronegative.

V usage is TRBV27 and J usage is TRBJ2-1, with 13 bases lining up with TRBD2. There are 18 residues in the CDR3. Germline V gene data show CDR1 as MNHEY and CDR2 as SMNVEV (reference sequence). V gave up 3 bases and J gave up 4 bases; unmatched junction bases: 9. CDR3 in amino acids: CASSFEGTSGKDYNEQFF. For the CDR3, the DNA is TGTGCCAGCAGTTTCGAGGGGACTAGCGGGAAGGATTACAATGAGCAGTTCTTC.

V and J are TRBV18 and TRBJ1-4; TRBD1 aligns across 8 bases. There are 16 residues in the CDR3. Germline trimming cut 2 bases from V and 7 bases from J; bases unmatched to any gene: 9. Germline CDR1 KGHSH, CDR2 LQKENI. The CDR3, as DNA: TGTGCCAGCTCACCAGAGGTTATTACAGGGGGTGAAAAACTGTTTTTT. This encodes CASSPEVITGGEKLFF.

The chain employs TRBV19 and TRBJ2-7; a possible D gene is TRBD2 (5 bases). Between the trimmed V and J ends, which lost 4 bases and 5 bases, there was a span of 15 bases. The germline V gene encodes CDR1 LNHDA and CDR2 SQIVND (reference sequence). This CDR3 comprises 14 residues. CDR3 nucleotide sequence: TGTGCCAGTAGTACCTTAAGCGGACCGGACGAGCAGTACTTC. Protein sequence: CASSTLSGPDEQYF.

This clone occurred once. The gene calls are TRBV27 and TRBJ2-7, with D perhaps matching TRBD1 (5 bases). From germline, CDR1 is MNHEY and CDR2 SMNVEV (reference sequence). The CDR3 covers 13 residues. The V gene lost 3 bases and the J gene lost 4 bases, with 10 bases spanning the gap. CDR3 bases: TGTGCCAGCAGTTTTTACCAGGGATACGAGCAGTACTTC. Translating it yields CASSFYQGYEQYF.

The chain combines TRBV7-2 with TRBJ2-2; TRBD2 agrees at 7 bases. The length of the CDR3 is 17 residues. Trimming at V came to 5 bases and at J to 3 bases, leaving 12 bases not matched to a gene. From germline, CDR1 is SGHTA and CDR2 FQGNSA. In nucleotides, the CDR3 is TGTGCCAGCAGCCCCTCCCGGCTCGCGGGGGACACCGGGGAGCTGTTTTTT. It specifies CASSPSRLAGDTGELFF.

The chain uses TRBV2 and TRBJ1-1; tentatively, D is TRBD1 (5 bases). Trimming removed 6 bases at V and 6 bases at J, with 8 bases between. Germline V gives CDR1 SNHLY, CDR2 FYNNEI. CDR3 length: 11 amino acids. Here the CDR3 DNA reads TGTGCCAGCAGACGGACACCTGAAGCTTTCTTT. Protein sequence: CASRRTPEAFF.

The chain uses TRBV19 and TRBJ2-6; TRBD1 aligns across 9 bases. The CDR3 runs 18 residues. The germline V gene has CDR1 LNHDA and CDR2 SQIVND (reference sequence). Trimming removed 3 bases from V and 1 base from J; junction bases left unmatched: 7. The CDR3 nucleotides are TGTGCCAGTAGTATTACCGGGACAGGGATATCTGGGGCCAACGTCCTGACTTTC. Residues: CASSITGTGISGANVLTF.

Written as DNA, the CDR3 is TGTGCCTGGAGTCCCTGGGACACCGCTTCCGAGCAGTACTTC. As protein: CAWSPWDTASEQYF. V gene TRBV30 combines with J gene TRBJ2-7, with D tentatively TRBD1 (6 bases). CDR1 and CDR2 (germline): GTSNPN, SVGIG (reference sequence). CDR3 size: 14 residues. Trimming shortened V by 2 bases and J by 6 bases, and 17 bases separated the two germline ends.

The V call is TRBV6-7, the J call TRBJ1-6; D possibly corresponds to TRBD1 (5 bases). Being an ORF, TRBV6-7 has a function that is uncertain. V lost 4 bases and J 10 bases, leaving 17 bases between the germline ends. The CDR3 spans 15 residues. CDR3 protein: CASSFLRVNRSPLHF. For the CDR3, the DNA is TGTGCCAGCAGTTTTCTCAGGGTGAATAGATCACCCCTCCACTTT.

This sequence joins TRBV2 and TRBJ1-1, with TRBD1 as a possible D gene (6 bases). This CDR3 has 14 residues. Germline V gives CDR1 SNHLY, CDR2 FYNNEI. Trimming removed 6 bases at V and 0 bases at J, with 11 bases between. The CDR3 DNA follows: TGTGCCAGCAGGGATACAGGGATGAACACTGAAGCTTTCTTT. This gives the protein CASRDTGMNTEAFF.

CDR3 residues: CASSVGQGGEAFF. The CDR3 bases are TGTGCCAGCAGCGTAGGTCAGGGGGGCGAAGCTTTCTTT. V and J are TRBV9 and TRBJ1-1, with 7 bases matching TRBD1. The CDR3 is made up of 13 amino acids. Trimming removed 0 bases from V and 8 bases from J; junction bases left unmatched: 4. Germline loops: CDR1 SGDLS, CDR2 YYNGEE.

V gene TRBV10-3 combines with J gene TRBJ2-1; D is possibly TRBD1 (6 bases). Between the trimmed V and J ends, which lost 7 bases and 2 bases, there was a span of 12 bases. The CDR3 loop spans 14 amino acids. The V gene's germline CDR1 is ENHRY and CDR2 SYGVKD. The CDR3: CAIMSQGTYNEQFF. Here the CDR3 DNA reads TGTGCCATCATGAGTCAGGGGACCTACAATGAGCAGTTCTTC.

V and J are TRBV28 and TRBJ2-5; D gene uncertain. The germline V gene encodes CDR1 MDHEN and CDR2 SYDVKM. The CDR3 loop spans 15 amino acids. V shed 6 bases and J shed 5 bases, with 19 bases lying between them. CDR3 region: CASRLIGGPHETQYF. The DNA of the CDR3 is TGTGCCAGCAGGCTTATAGGCGGTCCCCACGAGACCCAGTACTTC. The full variable domain, with the rest looked up from reference TRBV28 and TRBJ2-5, is DVKVTQSSRYLVKRTGEKVFLECVQDMDHENMFWYRQDPGLGLRLIYFSYDVKMKEKGDIPEGYSVSREKKERFSLILESASTNQTSMYLCASRLIGGPHETQYFGPGTRLLVL.

The V call is TRBV10-3, the J call TRBJ1-2, with no clear D. Germline V gene data show CDR1 as ENHRY and CDR2 as SYGVKD. V was shortened by 2 bases and J by 4 bases, with 17 bases between the two germline ends. The CDR3 sequence is 16 residues long. The CDR3 bases are TGTGCCATCAGTGAGCCGGGGAGGGCCCCCGGCTATGGCTACACCTTC. Translating gives CAISEPGRAPGYGYTF.

This clone occurred a few times. V and J are TRBV4-1 and TRBJ2-1; D gene ambiguous. The CDR3 contains 12 residues. Germline assignment: CDR1 MGHRA and CDR2 YSYEKL. The V and J ends lost 4 bases and 9 bases respectively, with 10 bases between them. In DNA, the CDR3 is TGCGCCAGCAGCCCTGGAGATTCTGAGCAGTTCTTC. Its protein is CASSPGDSEQFF.

This clone was counted once. This chain uses TRBV6-1 with TRBJ2-1, with D possibly matching TRBD2 (6 bases). The length of the CDR3 is 18 residues. Germline CDR1 MNHNS, CDR2 SASEGT. V gave up 2 bases and J gave up 0 bases, with 17 bases separating them. The CDR3 reads CASSESSLAESSYNEQFF. CDR3 in DNA: TGTGCCAGCAGTGAAAGTAGTTTAGCGGAGAGCTCCTACAATGAGCAGTTCTTC.

The V gene is TRBV7-8, the J gene TRBJ2-5; TRBD1 might be the D (6 bases). This CDR3 is 18 amino acids long. With 5 bases removed from V and 5 bases from J, the gap between germline ends came to 27 bases. The V gene's germline CDR1 is SGHVS and CDR2 FQNEAQ. The CDR3 reads CASSPRVPPVTGLETQYF. In DNA, the CDR3 is TGTGCCAGCAGCCCGAGGGTACCACCTGTAACAGGGTTGGAGACCCAGTACTTC.

The V gene is TRBV7-6, the J gene TRBJ2-7; 8 bases fit TRBD1. Germline V gene data show CDR1 as SGHVS and CDR2 as FNYEAQ. The CDR3 is made up of 14 amino acids. The V gene end was trimmed by 5 bases and the J gene end by 1 base; junction bases not matched to a gene: 4. CDR3 region: CASSLQGASYEQYF. As DNA, the CDR3 is TGTGCCAGCAGCCTTCAGGGGGCATCCTACGAGCAGTACTTC.

The chain recombines TRBV6-7 with TRBJ2-5, with TRBD2 matching 15 bases. Being an ORF, TRBV6-7 has a function that is uncertain. The CDR3 consists of 18 residues. V dropped 2 bases and J dropped 4; count of bases not matched to a gene: 8. Here the CDR3 reads CASSYTGLAGGVSETQYF. The CDR3 DNA sequence: TGTGCCAGCAGTTACACGGGACTAGCGGGAGGCGTATCAGAGACCCAGTACTTC.

On this clone itself: Other nucleotide sequences in the sample specify the same CDR3. V and J are TRBV30 and TRBJ2-1; D perhaps matches TRBD2 (5 bases). The CDR3 sequence is 17 residues long. The germline V gene has CDR1 GTSNPN and CDR2 SVGIG (reference sequence). V was pared by 1 base and J by 4 bases, with 20 bases between. The CDR3: CAWSAPPTASSYNEQFF. CDR3 DNA: TGTGCCTGGAGTGCGCCTCCGACTGCTAGCTCGTACAATGAGCAGTTCTTC.